The 5 T cell receptor beta chains below come from one sample, sequenced in a study of metastatic and nonmetastatic thyroid tumors. Ahead of thyroid surgery, no patient had received treatment of any kind. TCRdb reprocessed the PCR reads using MiXCR. The sample holds tens of thousands of clones, about 17% seen once. Input material: blood. These TCRs come from a male donor with papillary thyroid cancer or a benign thyroid nodule (not recorded which). Some clones in this sample may be carry-over from other donors' samples.

This clone was counted at least ten times. The V gene is TRBV4-1, the J gene TRBJ1-6; no clear D gene. The V gene lost 1 base and the J gene lost 7 bases, with 11 bases spanning the gap. The CDR3 length is 15 residues. Germline CDR1 and CDR2: MGHRA and YSYEKL. Here the CDR3 DNA reads TGCGCCAGCAGCCAAGTCGACATGGTAAATTCACCCCTCCACTTT. Its translation is CASSQVDMVNSPLHF.

Ten or more counts support this clone. This chain connects TRBV12-3 or TRBV12-4 to TRBJ2-3, with unresolved D. Trimming stripped 8 bases from V and 2 bases from J, with 20 bases between. The length of the CDR3 is 16 residues. The CDR3, as DNA: TGTGCCAGCTGCCCCCCGGAAAGCAAAAACACAGATACGCAGTATTTT. It yields the protein CASCPPESKNTDTQYF.

This clone was detected ten times or more. The chain combines TRBV19 with TRBJ1-5, with a weak D call TRBD1 (5 bases). Trimming pared 6 bases from V and 3 bases from J, leaving 12 bases between. Germline-derived CDR1 and CDR2 are LNHDA and SQIVND (reference sequence). The CDR3 length is 14 residues. The CDR3, as DNA: TGTGCCAGTAGCCCGGACACGGTCAATCAGCCCCAGCATTTT. Translating gives CASSPDTVNQPQHF.

The chain joins TRBV5-1 to TRBJ2-7; D may be TRBD1 or TRBD2 (6 bases each). The V end was cut by 1 base, the J end by 0 bases, with 11 bases between. This CDR3 comprises 15 residues. CDR1 is SGHRS and CDR2 is YFSETQ in the germline V gene. CDR3 bases: TGCGCCAGCAGCTTGTGTGGGGGGCTCTCCTACGAGCAGTACTTC. This gives the protein CASSLCGGLSYEQYF.

The table lists this clone with many counts. The chain carries TRBV9 and TRBJ2-5; D gene ambiguous. Per the germline V gene, CDR1 is SGDLS and CDR2 is YYNGEE. V lost 3 bases, J lost 4 bases, and 7 bases lay in between. This CDR3 region has 12 residues. CDR3 coding DNA: TGTGCCAGCAGCGATTTGTCAGAGACCCAGTACTTC. It translates to CASSDLSETQYF.